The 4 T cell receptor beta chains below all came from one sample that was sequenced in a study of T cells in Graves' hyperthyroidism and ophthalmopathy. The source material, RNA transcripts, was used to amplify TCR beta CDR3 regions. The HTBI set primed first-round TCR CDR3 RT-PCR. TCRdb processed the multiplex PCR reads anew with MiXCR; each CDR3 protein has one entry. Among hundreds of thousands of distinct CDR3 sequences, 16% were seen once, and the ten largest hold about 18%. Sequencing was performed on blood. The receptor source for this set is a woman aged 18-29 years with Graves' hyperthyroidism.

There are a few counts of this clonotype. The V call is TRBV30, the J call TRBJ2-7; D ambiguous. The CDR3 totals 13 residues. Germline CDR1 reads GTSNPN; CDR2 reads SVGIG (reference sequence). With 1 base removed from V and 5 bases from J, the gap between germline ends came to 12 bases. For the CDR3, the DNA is TGTGCCTGGAGTGGGATGGGCCTCCACGAGCAGTACTTC. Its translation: CAWSGMGLHEQYF.

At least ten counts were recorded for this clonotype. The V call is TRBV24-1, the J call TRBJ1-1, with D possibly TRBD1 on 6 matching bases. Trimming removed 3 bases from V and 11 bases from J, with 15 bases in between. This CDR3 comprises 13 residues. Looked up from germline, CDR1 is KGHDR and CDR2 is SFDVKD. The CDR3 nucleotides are TGTGCCACCAGTGATGCCTCCAGTGGGGGCGCTTTCTTT. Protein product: CATSDASSGGAFF.

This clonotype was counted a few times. CDR3 in amino acids: CASSQSGGAGAKNIQYF. CDR3 in DNA: TGCGCCAGCAGCCAATCAGGGGGCGCGGGGGCCAAAAACATTCAGTACTTC. This sequence joins TRBV5-1 and TRBJ2-4, with 8 bases identical to TRBD1. Germline values: CDR1 SGHRS, CDR2 YFSETQ. The CDR3 contains 17 residues. The V gene end was trimmed by 4 bases and the J gene end by 1 base; junction bases not matched to a gene: 10.

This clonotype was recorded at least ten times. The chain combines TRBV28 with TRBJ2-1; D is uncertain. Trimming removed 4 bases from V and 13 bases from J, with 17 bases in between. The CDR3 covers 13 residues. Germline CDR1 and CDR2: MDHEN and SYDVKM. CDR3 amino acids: CASSYDTNSYQFF. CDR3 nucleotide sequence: TGTGCCAGCAGTTACGACACGAACTCTTACCAGTTCTTC.